The 5 T cell receptor beta chains in this list originate from one sample, sequenced in a study of blood T cell repertoires in COVID-19. This table comes from immunoSEQ multiplex PCR, and its TCRdb copy is limited to in-frame clones, with some not included. This table has 200,000 to 250,000 clones, about four fifths appearing once. Sequenced input: peripheral blood. The origin of the receptors is a woman in her twenties or thirties who had recovered from COVID-19.

J is TRBJ2-3 and V is TRBV2, with D maybe TRBD2 (6 bases). The V end lost 2 bases, the J end lost 5 bases, and 8 bases lay between the germline ends. The length of the CDR3 is 13 residues. The germline gives CDR1 SNHLY, CDR2 FYNNEI. The CDR3, as DNA: TGTGCCAGCAGTGAATGGCGGGGAGATACGCAGTATTTT. This encodes CASSEWRGDTQYF.

The chain combines TRBV19 with TRBJ2-2; 9 positions match TRBD1. CDR3 length: 16 residues. CDR1 is LNHDA, CDR2 SQIVND, per germline (reference sequence). Trimming removed 5 bases from V and 3 bases from J; junction bases left unmatched: 7. The CDR3 here is CASSSSDRGYTGELFF. The CDR3 coding sequence is TGTGCCAGTAGTTCCTCGGACAGGGGATACACCGGGGAGCTGTTTTTT.

This clone was detected a few times. This chain joins TRBV11-3 and TRBJ2-1; 10 positions agree with TRBD2. Germline trimming cut 1 base from V and 4 bases from J; bases unmatched to any gene: 4. CDR1 and CDR2 from the germline V gene are SGHNT and YENEEA. The CDR3 extends over 16 amino acids. The CDR3 region is CASSLGVAGGYNEQFF. Written as DNA, the CDR3 is TGTGCCAGCAGCTTAGGGGTAGCGGGAGGATACAATGAGCAGTTCTTC.

V and J are TRBV30 and TRBJ2-7; the match to TRBD1 covers 9 bases. Trimming at V came to 1 base and at J to 4 bases, leaving 5 bases not matched to a gene. In germline, CDR1 is GTSNPN, CDR2 SVGIG (reference sequence). CDR3 size: 14 residues. The CDR3: CAWSGGTGTYEQYF. In DNA, the CDR3 is TGTGCCTGGAGTGGAGGGACAGGGACATACGAGCAGTACTTC.

Only a few counts were recorded for this clone. The chain recombines TRBV6-1 with TRBJ1-2; TRBD1 agrees at 10 bases. The length of the CDR3 is 15 residues. Losses at the gene ends were 2 bases for V and 13 bases for J; bases not matched to a gene: 13. CDR1 is MNHNS and CDR2 is SASEGT in the germline V gene. CDR3 sequence reads: CASSESGTGALRGTF. As DNA, the CDR3 is TGTGCCAGCAGTGAATCGGGGACAGGGGCGCTCCGGGGCACCTTC.